This is a list of T cell receptor beta chains from one sample in a study of PD-1 blockade in classical Hodgkin lymphoma. Libraries were prepared by immunoSEQ multiplex PCR; TCRdb keeps only in-frame clonotypes and omits some of them. The repertoire holds over 35,000 clones, with about three quarters as singletons. Source: peripheral blood mononuclear cells (PBMCs), taken at baseline. The receptor set was obtained from a human donor with classical Hodgkin lymphoma. Both conserved end residues are part of each CDR3. Each record gives: CDR3 protein, CDR3 DNA, J gene, clone size, D gene, V gene. A D gene is named only where the DNA matches it firmly. Expanded clones get a size class; other rows say once, few or many, or leave the size out.

CASRLDRTLTEAFF,TGTGCCAGCAGATTGGACAGGACTCTTACTGAAGCTTTCTTT,TRBJ1-1,once,TRBD1,TRBV2
CASSPIKTGTYTF,TGTGCCAGCAGTCCCATCAAGACAGGGACCTACACCTTC,TRBJ1-2,NA,TRBD1,TRBV6-5
CASSLVLPSGNTGELFF,TGTGCCAGCAGCTTAGTTCTGCCTAGCGGAAACACCGGGGAGCTGTTTTTT,TRBJ2-2,NA,TRBD2,TRBV7-6
CASTGGVVREQFF,TGTGCCAGTACAGGGGGAGTCGTTAGAGAGCAGTTCTTC,TRBJ2-1,NA,TRBD1,TRBV10-3
CASRIQGIGNQPQHF,TGTGCCAGCAGGATACAGGGGATAGGCAATCAGCCCCAGCATTTT,TRBJ1-5,few,TRBD1,TRBV6-1
CSARTAYEQYF,TGCAGTGCCCGGACAGCCTACGAGCAGTACTTC,TRBJ2-7,NA,NA,TRBV20-1
CASSQRVGYGYTF,TGCGCCAGCAGCCAACGGGTGGGGTACGGCTACACCTTC,TRBJ1-2,NA,NA,TRBV4-1
CASSPWTGRNTEAFF,TGTGCCAGCAGCCCTTGGACAGGGAGGAACACTGAAGCTTTCTTT,TRBJ1-1,few,TRBD1,TRBV9
CASSLSGTSTDTQYF,TGTGCCAGCAGCTTGTCCGGGACTAGCACAGATACGCAGTATTTT,TRBJ2-3,NA,NA,TRBV5-4
CSVLDRANTGELFF,TGCAGCGTGCTAGATAGGGCAAACACCGGGGAGCTGTTTTTT,TRBJ2-2,many,NA,TRBV29-1
CASRPTGSYTEAFF,TGTGCCAGCAGGCCCACAGGGTCTTACACTGAAGCTTTCTTT,TRBJ1-1,NA,NA,TRBV6-1
CASSRGTSGRVYEQYF,TGCGCCAGCAGCCGGGGGACTAGCGGGAGGGTGTACGAGCAGTACTTC,TRBJ2-7,few,TRBD2,TRBV5-1
CASSYGVGGNEQFF,TGTGCCAGCAGTTACGGGGTGGGGGGCAATGAGCAGTTCTTC,TRBJ2-1,few,NA,TRBV6-5
CASSLRHNEKLFF,TGCGCCAGCAGCTTACGGCACAATGAAAAACTGTTTTTT,TRBJ1-4,NA,NA,TRBV5-1
CASSSRTFETQYF,TGTGCCAGCAGCTCTAGGACTTTCGAGACCCAGTACTTC,TRBJ2-5,NA,NA,TRBV5-8
CASSLIRDRGLSGVYNEQFF,TGTGCCAGCTCACTTATCCGGGACAGGGGGTTAAGCGGGGTCTACAATGAGCAGTTCTTC,TRBJ2-1,NA,TRBD1,TRBV18
CASSQDGAGGLGTQYF,TGTGCCAGCAGCCAAGATGGCGCGGGGGGATTGGGGACCCAGTACTTC,TRBJ2-5,NA,TRBD2,TRBV5-5
CASSLGRYNEQFF,TGTGCCAGCAGTTTGGGCAGGTACAATGAGCAGTTCTTC,TRBJ2-1,NA,NA,TRBV6-5
CASSVGLADYNEQFF,TGTGCCAGCAGCGTGGGCCTAGCGGATTACAATGAGCAGTTCTTC,TRBJ2-1,NA,TRBD2,TRBV9
CASSQVPLGGTGRALHF,TGCGCCAGCAGCCAAGTACCCTTGGGTGGCACGGGTCGGGCCCTCCACTTT,TRBJ1-6,NA,NA,TRBV4-3
CASSSQGDTGELFF,TGTGCCAGCAGCTCACAGGGTGACACCGGGGAGCTGTTTTTT,TRBJ2-2,NA,NA,TRBV7-3
CASSSVAGAIYGYTF,TGCGCCAGCAGCTCGGTGGCAGGGGCCATTTATGGCTACACCTTC,TRBJ1-2,NA,NA,TRBV5-1
CASNRGLAGGSYEQYF,TGTGCCAGCAATCGGGGACTAGCGGGGGGCTCCTACGAGCAGTACTTC,TRBJ2-7,many,TRBD2,TRBV7-2